One sample yielded the 16 T cell receptor beta chains listed below, sequenced in a study of identifying expanded T cells in peripheral blood. Clones were read by immunoSEQ multiplex PCR, and TCRdb kept only the in-frame ones, dropping some. In the table there are 95,000 to 100,000 clones, approximately 90% of which are singletons. The sequencing sample was made of blood. These receptors were taken from a person aged 18-70 years in good health.

This chain connects TRBV13 to TRBJ1-1, with unresolved D. CDR3 length equals 9 residues. Germline V gene sequence: CDR1 PRHDT, CDR2 FYEKMQ (reference sequence). Deletions cut 1 base from V and 11 bases from J, with 2 bases between. CDR3 nucleotides: TGTGCCAGCAGCTTAGACGCTTTCTTT. This gives the protein CASSLDAFF.

This clone was seen just once. The V call is TRBV5-4, the J call TRBJ2-1; 9 nucleotides align to TRBD1. This CDR3 contains 13 residues. V dropped 0 bases and J dropped 13; count of bases not matched to a gene: 5. Germline V gives CDR1 SGHNT, CDR2 YYREEE (reference sequence). This chain's CDR3 is CASSLDPGQGQFF. In DNA, the CDR3 is TGTGCCAGCAGCTTGGATCCGGGACAGGGTCAGTTCTTC.

This rearrangement joins TRBV10-3 to TRBJ2-5; TRBD1 matches at 8 bases. Germline assignment: CDR1 ENHRY and CDR2 SYGVKD. The V and J ends lost 11 bases and 5 bases, in that order; junction bases with no gene match: 13. The CDR3 runs 14 residues. CDR3 coding DNA: TGTGCCCTATGGACAGGGCGGAGCGGGGAGACCCAGTACTTC. Translated, it gives CALWTGRSGETQYF.

CDR3 nucleotides: TGTGCCAGCAGCCTACGGGACGGCGAACTCTACGAGCAGTACTTC. Amino acid sequence: CASSLRDGELYEQYF. The chain recombines TRBV7-7 with TRBJ2-7; D may match TRBD1 or TRBD2 (5 bases each). This CDR3 region has 15 residues. Germline V gene lookup returns CDR1 SSHAT and CDR2 FNYEAQ (reference sequence). Trimming took 5 bases from V and 3 from J, leaving 17 bases between them.

V and J are TRBV29-1 and TRBJ1-4; weak D call: TRBD1 (6 bases). Germline-derived CDR1 and CDR2 are SQVTM and ANQGSEA. CDR3 length equals 15 residues. The V end lost 5 bases, the J end lost 0 bases, and 13 bases lay between the germline ends. This chain's CDR3 is CSVRTGTATNEKLFF. The CDR3 DNA follows: TGCAGCGTTCGAACAGGGACCGCAACTAATGAAAAACTGTTTTTT.

This sequence joins TRBV6-4 and TRBJ2-5; D is uncertain. Germline V lookup: CDR1 MRHNA, CDR2 SNTAGT. Trimming left V 4 bases short and J 4 bases short, with 10 bases between. This CDR3 is built from 13 residues. The CDR3 nucleotides are TGTGCCAGCAGTGCCACTCCCCTAGAGACCCAGTACTTC. This translates into CASSATPLETQYF.

The rearrangement links TRBV6-1 to TRBJ2-2; D is uncertain. The CDR3 extends over 15 amino acids. V lost 6 bases to trimming and J lost 0 bases, with 11 bases between them. Germline lookup yields CDR1 MNHNS and CDR2 SASEGT. Here the CDR3 reads CASRIERANTGELFF. In DNA, the CDR3 is TGTGCCAGCAGAATAGAAAGAGCGAACACCGGGGAGCTGTTTTTT.

Regarding this clone: The identical CDR3 is also encoded by other nucleotide sequences in the sample. The V call is TRBV5-1, the J call TRBJ2-3, with D possibly TRBD2 on 7 matching bases. The CDR3 contains 14 residues. V gave up 6 bases and J gave up 0 bases, with 11 bases separating them. CDR1 and CDR2 (germline): SGHRS, YFSETQ. Here the CDR3 DNA reads TGCGCCAGCACGAGGGGGGGAAGCACAGATACGCAGTATTTT. This gives the protein CASTRGGSTDTQYF.

The chain joins TRBV5-1 to TRBJ1-4; 7 bases are a match to TRBD1. Germline V CDR1 and CDR2: SGHRS, YFSETQ. After removal of 4 bases from V and 7 bases from J, the junction contained 10 bases not matched to a gene. The CDR3 contains 15 residues. CDR3 region: CASSPGGDRGEKLFF. In DNA, the CDR3 is TGCGCCAGCAGCCCAGGGGGGGACAGAGGTGAAAAACTGTTTTTT.

The chain employs TRBV5-6 and TRBJ2-5; 8 bases are a match to TRBD1. In germline, CDR1 is SGHDT, CDR2 YYEEEE. With V trimmed by 1 base and J by 4 bases, 3 bases remained unmatched. The CDR3 is made up of 14 amino acids. CDR3 sequence reads: CASSLQGAGETQYF. The CDR3 DNA is TGTGCCAGCAGCTTGCAGGGGGCAGGAGAGACCCAGTACTTC.

The chain has TRBV13 and TRBJ2-5; 13 bases align to TRBD2. CDR1 and CDR2 (germline): PRHDT, FYEKMQ (reference sequence). The CDR3 sequence is 15 residues long. V gave up 0 bases and J gave up 5 bases; unmatched junction bases: 0. This CDR3 is CASSLGTSGGETQYF. Here the CDR3 DNA reads TGTGCCAGCAGCTTAGGGACTAGCGGGGGGGAGACCCAGTACTTC.

The J gene is TRBJ2-1, the V gene TRBV7-8, with 13 bases identical to TRBD2. CDR1 is SGHVS and CDR2 is FQNEAQ in the germline V gene. CDR3 length: 16 amino acids. After removal of 4 bases from V and 10 bases from J, the junction contained 10 bases not matched to a gene. The CDR3 loop is CASSSGTSGTYREQFF. As DNA, the CDR3 is TGTGCCAGCAGCTCCGGGACTAGCGGGACTTATAGGGAGCAGTTCTTC.

In its sample, this clone was seen once. The rearrangement links TRBV2 to TRBJ1-5; 7 bases match TRBD1. The J segment lost 2 bases and the V segment lost 7 bases, leaving 5 bases of the junction unmatched. This CDR3 is 14 amino acids long. In germline, CDR1 is SNHLY, CDR2 FYNNEI. CDR3 amino acids: CASNDRAGNQPQHF. The CDR3 DNA reads TGTGCCAGCAACGACAGGGCGGGCAATCAGCCCCAGCATTTT.

The sample holds a few counts of this clone. The V and J genes are TRBV7-9 and TRBJ1-6; 8 bases match TRBD1. This CDR3 comprises 13 residues. V gave up 8 bases and J gave up 7 bases; unmatched junction bases: 4. Per germline, CDR1 SEHNR and CDR2 FQNEAQ (reference sequence). In nucleotides, the CDR3 is TGTGCCAGCCGGGACAGGAGCAATTCACCCCTCCACTTT. Translated, it gives CASRDRSNSPLHF.

This clone was counted a single time. This chain links TRBV11-3 with TRBJ2-7, with TRBD1 matching 8 bases. After removal of 5 bases from V and 3 bases from J, the junction contained 12 bases not matched to a gene. CDR1 is SGHNT and CDR2 is YENEEA in the germline V gene. This CDR3 comprises 16 residues. CDR3 coding DNA: TGTGCCAGCAGCCTCGATCTGGGGACAGGTTGCTACGAGCAGTACTTC. It specifies CASSLDLGTGCYEQYF.

The genes are TRBV10-2 and TRBJ1-2, with 9 bases aligning to TRBD1. The germline V gene has CDR1 WSHSY and CDR2 SAAADI. Trimming removed 7 bases from V and 5 bases from J; junction bases left unmatched: 2. The length of the CDR3 is 12 residues. The CDR3 nucleotides are TGCGCCAGCACCGACAGGGGGTATGGCTACACCTTC. Protein product: CASTDRGYGYTF.